One sample yielded the 12 T cell receptor beta chains listed below, sequenced in a study of blood T cell repertoires in COVID-19. Clones were sequenced by immunoSEQ multiplex PCR, and TCRdb holds only the in-frame ones, with some missing. This table has about 270,000 clones, approximately 89% appearing once. Sequenced: peripheral blood. Every receptor here comes from a man aged 35 to 55 with active or convalescent COVID-19.

CDR3 sequence (DNA): TGTGCCAGCACTAGACGGGGAGGCGACTATGGCTACACCTTC. It codes for CASTRRGGDYGYTF. The chain couples TRBV2 to TRBJ1-2, with D unresolved. Germline CDR1 is SNHLY and CDR2 is FYNNEI. The CDR3 extends over 14 amino acids. V was pared by 7 bases and J by 3 bases, with 15 bases between.

This chain links TRBV2 with TRBJ2-2; maybe TRBD1 (5 bases). Germline V gene data show CDR1 as SNHLY and CDR2 as FYNNEI. The CDR3 consists of 13 residues. The V gene lost 6 bases and the J gene lost 5 bases, with 10 bases spanning the gap. Here the CDR3 reads CASRKGSTGELFF. In DNA, the CDR3 is TGTGCCAGCAGGAAGGGGTCAACCGGGGAGCTGTTTTTT.

CDR3 sequence: CASSHFADTQYF. The CDR3, as DNA: TGTGCCAGCAGTCACTTTGCAGATACGCAGTATTTT. This rearrangement joins TRBV13 to TRBJ2-3; D gene uncertain. V lost 6 bases to trimming and J lost 4 bases, with 8 bases between them. Germline V lookup: CDR1 PRHDT, CDR2 FYEKMQ (reference sequence). The CDR3 sequence is 12 residues long.

The chain employs TRBV6-5 and TRBJ1-2; the match to TRBD1 covers 11 bases. The CDR3 has 14 residues. V lost 6 bases, J lost 8 bases, and 8 bases stayed unmatched. Germline V gene lookup returns CDR1 MNHEY and CDR2 SVGAGI. CDR3 nucleotides: TGTGCCAGCAGGGTTGGGACAGGGGGAGAAGGCTACACCTTC. It specifies CASRVGTGGEGYTF.

The CDR3 reads CASSPHPTGVTEAFF. The DNA for the CDR3 is TGTGCCAGCAGCCCCCATCCAACAGGGGTCACTGAAGCTTTCTTT. The rearrangement links TRBV9 to TRBJ1-1; 7 bases are a match to TRBD1. CDR3 length equals 15 residues. Germline CDR1 reads SGDLS; CDR2 reads YYNGEE. With 4 bases clipped from V and 4 bases from J, the junction kept 10 bases outside the gene matches.

This clone has a handful of counts. This chain uses TRBV28 with TRBJ1-1, with 9 bases lining up with TRBD1. J lost 10 bases, V lost 5 bases, and 14 bases had no gene match. This CDR3 has 15 amino acids. Looked up from germline, CDR1 is MDHEN and CDR2 is SYDVKM. CDR3 nucleotides: TGTGCCAGCAGTCGTCCCGGGACAGGGCACACCGGAGCTTTCTTT. Encoded protein: CASSRPGTGHTGAFF.

The V and J genes are TRBV6-5 and TRBJ1-2; weak D call: TRBD1 (6 bases). The CDR3 sequence is 16 residues long. V lost 0 bases to trimming and J lost 5 bases, with 16 bases between them. Germline V gene lookup returns CDR1 MNHEY and CDR2 SVGAGI. For the CDR3, the DNA is TGTGCCAGCAGTTACTCGTGGGGACACTTGCTATATGGCTACACCTTC. Its protein product is CASSYSWGHLLYGYTF.

V and J are TRBV5-1 and TRBJ2-7; the match to TRBD2 covers 10 bases. Germline CDR1 reads SGHRS; CDR2 reads YFSETQ. The V and J ends lost 4 bases and 3 bases, in that order; junction bases with no gene match: 7. The CDR3 extends over 15 amino acids. The CDR3 loop reads CASSQTSGKLYEQYF. CDR3 nucleotides: TGCGCCAGCAGCCAAACTAGCGGGAAGCTCTACGAGCAGTACTTC.

The chain has TRBV2 and TRBJ1-2, with 8 bases lining up with TRBD1. There are 12 residues in the CDR3. J was trimmed by 2 bases and V by 11 bases; bases with no gene match: 4. Per the germline V gene, CDR1 is SNHLY and CDR2 is FYNNEI. The CDR3 DNA reads TGTGCCCGGGACAGGATGAACTATGGCTACACCTTC. This codes for CARDRMNYGYTF.

V and J are TRBV29-1 and TRBJ2-2, with 8 nucleotides matching TRBD2. Germline V lookup: CDR1 SQVTM, CDR2 ANQGSEA. The junction had 6 bases not matched to a gene; V was cut back by 4 bases and J by 2 bases. This CDR3 has 15 residues. CDR3 protein: CSVAGGTKNTGELFF. The DNA of the CDR3 is TGCAGCGTTGCGGGGGGGACTAAAAACACCGGGGAGCTGTTTTTT.

A few counts support this clone. The chain is built from TRBV28 and TRBJ1-3; TRBD1 matches at 9 bases. V shed 6 bases, J shed 4 bases, and the junction held 10 bases outside the gene matches. The CDR3 has 16 residues. The germline V gene has CDR1 MDHEN and CDR2 SYDVKM. Here the CDR3 reads CASSGSGTGKGNTIYF. CDR3 DNA: TGTGCCAGCAGCGGATCGGGGACAGGGAAAGGAAACACCATATATTTT. The full variable domain, in which reference TRBV28 and TRBJ1-3 provide the parts outside the CDR3, is DVKVTQSSRYLVKRTGEKVFLECVQDMDHENMFWYRQDPGLGLRLIYFSYDVKMKEKGDIPEGYSVSREKKERFSLILESASTNQTSMYLCASSGSGTGKGNTIYFGEGSWLTVV.

The rearrangement joins TRBV28 to TRBJ2-7; 8 positions match TRBD1. Germline V lookup: CDR1 MDHEN, CDR2 SYDVKM. Trimming took 2 bases from V and 9 from J; bases not matched to a gene: 9. There are 14 residues in the CDR3. CDR3 DNA sequence: TGTGCCAGCAGTTTAAGCCAGGGGGCGCTTGCGCAGTACTTC. Protein sequence: CASSLSQGALAQYF. Filled out from reference TRBV28 and TRBJ2-7, the complete variable domain reads DVKVTQSSRYLVKRTGEKVFLECVQDMDHENMFWYRQDPGLGLRLIYFSYDVKMKEKGDIPEGYSVSREKKERFSLILESASTNQTSMYLCASSLSQGALAQYFGPGTRLTVT.